These T cell receptor beta chains were read from a single sample in a study of monozygotic twins with inflammatory bowel disease. TCRdb re-called the 5' RACE reads and gives one entry per CDR3 protein, without DNA. Its table lists 400,000 to 500,000 distinct CDR3 sequences. The specimen sequenced was blood. These receptors all stem from a human donor with ulcerative colitis or Crohn's disease, or a healthy co-twin of an affected twin (not recorded which). The CDR3 runs from the conserved cysteine through the conserved F or W. Fields, in order: V gene, J gene, CDR3 protein.

V gene: TRBV6-5
J gene: TRBJ1-5
CDR3 protein: CASSYGDQRRNQPQHF

V gene: TRBV6-1
J gene: TRBJ1-2
CDR3 protein: CASSGPVQGSGGYTF

V gene: TRBV7-2
J gene: TRBJ2-5
CDR3 protein: CASSVGGSQETQYF

V gene: TRBV27
J gene: TRBJ2-7
CDR3 protein: CASSDYGTSYEQYF

V gene: TRBV20-1
J gene: TRBJ2-1
CDR3 protein: CSAKEIAGERSGNEQFF

V gene: TRBV12-3/TRBV12-4
J gene: TRBJ2-7
CDR3 protein: CASSLAAISYEQYF

V gene: TRBV18
J gene: TRBJ2-2
CDR3 protein: CASSRGAENTGELFF

V gene: TRBV5-1
J gene: TRBJ2-7
CDR3 protein: CASSLYRQGAGEQYF

V gene: TRBV5-1
J gene: TRBJ1-2
CDR3 protein: CASSLAKANYGYTF

V gene: TRBV28
J gene: TRBJ2-3
CDR3 protein: CASSSPAVGVTDTQYF

V gene: TRBV20-1
J gene: TRBJ2-7
CDR3 protein: CSASDWGQGTYEQYF

V gene: TRBV11-3
J gene: TRBJ2-5
CDR3 protein: CASSLNIQETQYF

V gene: TRBV27
J gene: TRBJ2-1
CDR3 protein: CASLPIARRTSAHSYNEQFF

V gene: TRBV27
J gene: TRBJ1-1
CDR3 protein: CASNKQGLGTEAFF

V gene: TRBV7-2
J gene: TRBJ2-7
CDR3 protein: CASSLRDGLLYEQYF

V gene: TRBV6-1
J gene: TRBJ2-7
CDR3 protein: CASAASGVLRSYEQYF